This passage covers 26 T cell receptor beta chains from one sample sequenced in a study of CD8 T cells in Susac syndrome. Random hexamers served to reverse transcribe roughly 0.5 to 1 ug RNA. MiXCR was run by TCRdb on the immunoSEQ multiplex PCR reads, yielding one entry per CDR3 protein. The sample gives 150,000 to 200,000 distinct CDR3 sequences, 94% of which show up once; roughly 0.11% is in the top ten. The sequenced sample was CD4+ T cells from PBMCs. These receptors were taken from a human donor with Susac syndrome.

The rearrangement joins TRBV9 to TRBJ2-2, with 13 bases fitting TRBD2. Trimming cost V 0 bases and J 5 bases; bases outside gene matches: 4. Germline V lookup: CDR1 SGDLS, CDR2 YYNGEE. The CDR3 length is 17 residues. The CDR3 DNA reads TGTGCCAGCAGCGTAGCTACTAGCGGGGGGGCGACCGGGGAGCTGTTTTTT. It yields the protein CASSVATSGGATGELFF.

The gene calls are TRBV6-2 or TRBV6-3 and TRBJ2-1; D ambiguous. Germline lookup yields CDR1 MNHEY and CDR2 SVGEGT. V gave up 6 bases and J gave up 6 bases, with 9 bases separating them. CDR3 size: 12 residues. The CDR3 sequence: CASSWGSNEQFF. The CDR3, as DNA: TGTGCCAGCAGCTGGGGAAGCAATGAGCAGTTCTTC.

This chain joins TRBV4-3 and TRBJ1-2; 9 bases map to TRBD1. V lost 3 bases to trimming and J lost 6 bases; unmatched junction nucleotides: 8. The CDR3 consists of 15 residues. Per the germline V gene, CDR1 is LGHNA and CDR2 is YSLEER. The CDR3 is CASSQLGTGTHGYTF. The CDR3 DNA reads TGCGCCAGCAGCCAGCTGGGGACAGGGACGCATGGCTACACCTTC.

This chain uses TRBV12-3 or TRBV12-4 with TRBJ1-5, with D hard to call. Trimming removed 10 bases from V and 4 bases from J, with 11 bases in between. This CDR3 has 12 residues. DNA of the CDR3: TGTGCCACCGAGGTTCCTAATCAGCCCCAGCATTTT. It is translated as CATEVPNQPQHF.

CDR3 nucleotide sequence: TGTGCCAGTAGTACCCGAGGAGATAGCAATCAGCCCCAGCATTTT. It codes for CASSTRGDSNQPQHF. The chain combines TRBV19 with TRBJ1-5; no clear D. Per germline, CDR1 LNHDA and CDR2 SQIVND (reference sequence). The CDR3 totals 15 residues. With 4 bases removed from V and 0 bases from J, the gap between germline ends came to 10 bases. Full variable domain (missing parts from reference TRBV19 and TRBJ1-5): DGGITQSPKYLFRKEGQNVTLSCEQNLNHDAMYWYRQDPGQGLRLIYYSQIVNDFQKGDIAEGYSVSREKKESFPLTVTSAQKNPTAFYLCASSTRGDSNQPQHFGDGTRLSIL.

The rearrangement uses TRBV6-5 and TRBJ2-3, with no clear D. V was trimmed by 4 bases and J by 6 bases, leaving 8 bases between them. The CDR3 spans 12 residues. CDR1 and CDR2 from the germline V gene are MNHEY and SVGAGI. DNA for the CDR3: TGTGCCAGCAGTTCTCGCCCGGATACGCAGTATTTT. Amino acids: CASSSRPDTQYF.

This clonotype has a single count. The rearrangement joins TRBV11-2 to TRBJ1-1, with D possibly TRBD1 on 6 matching bases. The germline V and J ends were trimmed by 2 bases and 0 bases, with 13 bases remaining between them. Germline CDR1 is SGHAT and CDR2 is FQNNGV. The CDR3 spans 16 residues. The CDR3 loop reads CASSLSGAKMNTEAFF. CDR3 nucleotide sequence: TGTGCCAGCAGCTTATCAGGGGCGAAGATGAACACTGAAGCTTTCTTT.

This clonotype has a single count. The rearrangement links TRBV5-1 to TRBJ2-3; D not certain. V was shortened by 6 bases and J by 0 bases, with 14 bases between the two germline ends. Per germline, CDR1 SGHRS and CDR2 YFSETQ. The CDR3 loop spans 15 amino acids. The CDR3 region is CASTTTFSSTDTQYF. CDR3 DNA sequence: TGCGCCAGCACCACGACCTTCTCTAGCACAGATACGCAGTATTTT. The full variable domain, completed using reference TRBV5-1 and TRBJ2-3, is KAGVTQTPRYLIKTRGQQVTLSCSPISGHRSVSWYQQTPGQGLQFLFEYFSETQRNKGNFPGRFSGRQFSNSRSEMNVSTLELGDSALYLCASTTTFSSTDTQYFGPGTRLTVL.

The V call is TRBV20-1, the J call TRBJ1-2, with TRBD1 matching 8 bases. This CDR3 spans 14 amino acids. The V gene's germline CDR1 is DFQATT and CDR2 SNEGSKA (reference sequence). The ends lost 2 bases at V and 8 bases at J; junction bases unmatched: 10. CDR3 nucleotide sequence: TGCAGTGCTAGATCTCGGATAGGGGACAGGGGCTACACCTTC. Its translation is CSARSRIGDRGYTF.

The chain carries TRBV20-1 and TRBJ2-5; 8 bases agree with TRBD1. The CDR3 runs 13 residues. Per the germline V gene, CDR1 is DFQATT and CDR2 is SNEGSKA (reference sequence). V was pared by 0 bases and J by 5 bases, with 2 bases of the junction left unmatched. The CDR3 sequence: CSARDYRGETQYF. CDR3 nucleotide sequence: TGCAGTGCTAGAGATTACAGGGGGGAGACCCAGTACTTC.

This clonotype was seen just once. The V call is TRBV25-1, the J call TRBJ1-4, with 7 bases lining up with TRBD1. From germline, CDR1 is MGHDK and CDR2 SYGVNS. The J segment lost 14 bases and the V segment lost 2 bases, leaving 8 bases of the junction unmatched. This CDR3 contains 13 residues. The CDR3 region is CASSEGWTGFLFF. CDR3 sequence (DNA): TGTGCCAGCAGTGAAGGGTGGACAGGTTTCCTGTTTTTT.

The rearrangement links TRBV6-5 to TRBJ1-2; the D is unclear. The CDR3 is made up of 15 amino acids. V shed 0 bases and J shed 7 bases, with 15 bases lying between them. In germline, CDR1 is MNHEY, CDR2 SVGAGI. CDR3 amino acids: CASSYSKYGFPGYTF. In DNA, the CDR3 is TGTGCCAGCAGTTACTCGAAATACGGATTTCCTGGCTACACCTTC.

This clonotype was seen a single time. The V and J genes are TRBV15 and TRBJ1-3; TRBD1 agrees at 7 bases. Germline V gene sequence: CDR1 LNHNV, CDR2 YYDKDF (reference sequence). The CDR3 extends over 18 amino acids. Trimming at V came to 0 bases and at J to 2 bases, leaving 10 bases not matched to a gene. The CDR3 loop is CATSRDPPTGQAGNTIYF. The CDR3, as DNA: TGTGCCACCAGCAGAGATCCCCCGACAGGGCAGGCTGGAAACACCATATATTTT.

The J gene is TRBJ2-1, the V gene TRBV5-1; D not resolved. Germline CDR1 SGHRS, CDR2 YFSETQ. CDR3 length: 13 amino acids. The V end lost 0 bases, the J end lost 9 bases, and 10 bases lay between the germline ends. The CDR3 DNA reads TGCGCCAGCAGCTTGGCCTCCCTTAGTGAGCAGTTCTTC. It encodes CASSLASLSEQFF.

The J gene is TRBJ2-3, the V gene TRBV6-5; D ambiguous. Trimming stripped 0 bases from V and 1 base from J, with 8 bases between. CDR1 is MNHEY and CDR2 is SVGAGI in the germline V gene. This CDR3 is 15 amino acids long. The CDR3, as DNA: TGTGCCAGCAGTTACTCAGAACGGGGCACAGATACGCAGTATTTT. Its translation is CASSYSERGTDTQYF.

The J gene is TRBJ1-1, the V gene TRBV29-1; D not certain. CDR3 length: 13 residues. From germline, CDR1 is SQVTM and CDR2 ANQGSEA. V dropped 0 bases and J dropped 8 bases, with 13 bases sitting between them. In nucleotides, the CDR3 is TGCAGCGTTGAAGATCGGGCCAGGAGAGAAGCTTTCTTT. Translated: CSVEDRARREAFF.

This sequence joins TRBV9 and TRBJ2-3; TRBD2 agrees at 12 bases. The germline V gene has CDR1 SGDLS and CDR2 YYNGEE. The length of the CDR3 is 18 residues. Unmatched junction bases numbered 8, after V lost 3 bases and J lost 0 bases. The DNA for the CDR3 is TGTGCCAGCAGCGATGCCTACGGACTAGCGGGGAGCACAGATACGCAGTATTTT. Amino acids: CASSDAYGLAGSTDTQYF.

This chain uses TRBV20-1 with TRBJ2-2, with unresolved D. With 4 bases removed from V and 1 base from J, the gap between germline ends came to 10 bases. The CDR3 runs to 14 residues. Germline V gene data show CDR1 as DFQATT and CDR2 as SNEGSKA (reference sequence). CDR3 residues: CSAIPDGNTGELFF. The CDR3 DNA reads TGCAGTGCTATACCGGACGGGAACACCGGGGAGCTGTTTTTT.

This chain links TRBV5-1 with TRBJ1-6; D not resolved. CDR1 is SGHRS, CDR2 YFSETQ, per germline. This CDR3 has 15 residues. V lost 0 bases and J 7 bases, leaving 11 bases between the germline ends. The CDR3 sequence: CASSLVVGWNSPLHF. In DNA, the CDR3 is TGCGCCAGCAGCTTGGTGGTAGGATGGAATTCACCCCTCCACTTT.

The rearrangement uses TRBV7-2 and TRBJ1-1; D unclear. The CDR3 length is 13 residues. Germline lookup yields CDR1 SGHTA and CDR2 FQGNSA. V was shortened by 5 bases and J by 4 bases, with 11 bases between the two germline ends. For the CDR3, the DNA is TGTGCCAGCAGCGGGAGGGTGGTCACTGAAGCTTTCTTT. Its translation is CASSGRVVTEAFF.

The CDR3 is CASSDTSYEQYF. The CDR3 DNA reads TGTGCCAGCAGTGACACCTCCTACGAGCAGTACTTC. The chain joins TRBV2 to TRBJ2-7; no reliable D call. Germline-derived CDR1 and CDR2 are SNHLY and FYNNEI. V was pared by 3 bases and J by 0 bases, with 3 bases between. The CDR3 extends over 12 amino acids.

This clonotype was detected once. The J gene is TRBJ2-5, the V gene TRBV6-1; a weak D match, TRBD1 (5 bases). Germline V CDR1 and CDR2: MNHNS, SASEGT. This CDR3 is 13 amino acids long. V gave up 3 bases and J gave up 4 bases, with 9 bases separating them. The CDR3 sequence: CASSEGRRETQYF. The CDR3 DNA is TGTGCCAGCAGTGAGGGGCGGAGAGAGACCCAGTACTTC.

The V call is TRBV20-1, the J call TRBJ1-6; tentatively, D is TRBD1 (5 bases). V shed 2 bases and J shed 14 bases, with 19 bases lying between them. This CDR3 spans 14 amino acids. The germline V gene encodes CDR1 DFQATT and CDR2 SNEGSKA (reference sequence). The CDR3 DNA follows: TGCAGTGCTAGAATGGGGGTGACGGGCACGACCCTCCACTTT. This codes for CSARMGVTGTTLHF.

The chain couples TRBV30 to TRBJ1-3; D not certain. Looked up from germline, CDR1 is GTSNPN and CDR2 is SVGIG (reference sequence). The CDR3 covers 12 residues. Trimming removed 4 bases at V and 4 bases at J, with 8 bases between. In DNA form, the CDR3 reads TGTGCCTGGACTAAGCCCGGAAACACCATATATTTT. Translating it yields CAWTKPGNTIYF.

The V call is TRBV6-5, the J call TRBJ1-3; D call uncertain. The CDR3 has 16 residues. V was clipped by 2 bases and J by 2 bases, with 13 bases between them. The germline CDR1 and CDR2 sequences are MNHEY and SVGAGI. CDR3 amino acids: CASSYGNLAAGNTIYF. The DNA for the CDR3 is TGTGCCAGCAGTTACGGGAACCTGGCTGCTGGAAACACCATATATTTT.

The chain couples TRBV4-1 to TRBJ2-1; possibly TRBD2 for D (6 bases). Germline V lookup: CDR1 MGHRA, CDR2 YSYEKL. V shed 4 bases and J shed 9 bases, with 13 bases lying between them. The CDR3 runs to 13 residues. The DNA for the CDR3 is TGCGCCAGCAGCCCATGGGGGGATATTGAGCAGTTCTTC. This codes for CASSPWGDIEQFF.